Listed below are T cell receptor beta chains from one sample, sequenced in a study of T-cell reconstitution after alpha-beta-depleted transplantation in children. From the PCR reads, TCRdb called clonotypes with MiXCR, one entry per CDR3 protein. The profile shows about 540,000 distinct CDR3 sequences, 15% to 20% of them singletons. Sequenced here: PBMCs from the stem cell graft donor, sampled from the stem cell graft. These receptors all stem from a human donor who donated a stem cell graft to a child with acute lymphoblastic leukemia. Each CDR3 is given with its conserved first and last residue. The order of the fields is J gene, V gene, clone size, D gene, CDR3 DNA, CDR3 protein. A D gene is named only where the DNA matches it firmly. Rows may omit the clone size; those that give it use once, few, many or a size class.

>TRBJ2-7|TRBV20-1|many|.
TGCAGTGTAGCGAGGAGGAACTACGAGCAGTACTTC
CSVARRNYEQYF
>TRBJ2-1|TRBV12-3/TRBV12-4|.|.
TGTGCCAGTTCGAAGGGGCCCCGTTCGAGCCGCAAGCAGTTCTTC
CASSKGPRSSRKQFF
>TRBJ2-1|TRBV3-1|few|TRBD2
TGTGCCAGCAGTCGGGTGACTAGCGGGGACAATGAGCAGTTCTTC
CASSRVTSGDNEQFF
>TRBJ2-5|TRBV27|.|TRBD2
TGTGCCAGCAGTTTCGGCCCTAGCGGGAGGGTCCTACCGACCCAGTACTTC
CASSFGPSGRVLPTQYF
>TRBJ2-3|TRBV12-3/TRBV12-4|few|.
TGTGCCAGCAGTGTCCGGACCCTTCGGACGCAGTATTTT
CASSVRTLRTQYF
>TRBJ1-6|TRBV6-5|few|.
TGTGCCAGCAGTTACAGTATCGATTCACCCCTCCACTTT
CASSYSIDSPLHF
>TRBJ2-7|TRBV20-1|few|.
TGCAGTGCTATCCACGAGCAGTACTTC
CSAIHEQYF
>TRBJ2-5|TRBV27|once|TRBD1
TGTGCCAGCAGTTTATGGGGACAGGGGTTCGAGACCCAGTACTTC
CASSLWGQGFETQYF
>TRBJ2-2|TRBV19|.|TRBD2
TGTGCCAGTAGTATAGATGTCCTAGCGGGAAACACCGGGGAGCTGTTTTTT
CASSIDVLAGNTGELFF
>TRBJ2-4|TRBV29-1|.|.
TGCAGCGTTGAAACAGGTGTGAACATTCAGTACTTC
CSVETGVNIQYF
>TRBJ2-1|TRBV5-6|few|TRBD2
TGTGCCAGCAGCTTAGGCGGGAGGGTCGTGGATGAGCAGTTCTTC
CASSLGGRVVDEQFF
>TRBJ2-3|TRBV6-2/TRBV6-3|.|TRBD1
TGTGCCAGCAGTACTCGACAGGGGCCCTGGGATACGCAGTATTTT
CASSTRQGPWDTQYF
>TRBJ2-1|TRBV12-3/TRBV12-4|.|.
TGTGCCAGCAGGCGAACGGGGGGCAGGGACAATGAGCAGTTCTTC
CASRRTGGRDNEQFF
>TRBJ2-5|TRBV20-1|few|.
TGCAGTGCTTCAGGACCGAGGAAGACCCAGTACTTC
CSASGPRKTQYF
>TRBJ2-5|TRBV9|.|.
TGTGCCAGCAGCGTAGGGACCTCGGTTGAAGAGACCCAGTACTTC
CASSVGTSVEETQYF
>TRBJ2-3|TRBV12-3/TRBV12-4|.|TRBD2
TGTGCCAGCACCGGACTAGCGGGAAACACAGATACGCAGTATTTT
CASTGLAGNTDTQYF
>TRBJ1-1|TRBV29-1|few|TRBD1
TGCAGCGTTGCCCTGGACAGGGGGGTCATCACTGAAGCTTTCTTT
CSVALDRGVITEAFF
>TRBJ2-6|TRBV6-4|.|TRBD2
TGTGCCAGCAGTGACGGGACTAGCGGCTCTGGGGCCAACGTCCTGACTTTC
CASSDGTSGSGANVLTF
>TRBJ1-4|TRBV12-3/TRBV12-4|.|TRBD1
TGTGCCAGCACGTTGTCCCCGGGACAGGGAGATGAAAAACTGTTTTTT
CASTLSPGQGDEKLFF
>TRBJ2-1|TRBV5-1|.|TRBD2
TGCGCCACCTCGCTGGCGGGAGGAGGCTTAGGGCAGTTCTTC
CATSLAGGGLGQFF
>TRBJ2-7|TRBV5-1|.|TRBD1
TGCGCCAGCAGCTCGGGACAGGGCGTCTTTACTTACGAGCAGTACTTC
CASSSGQGVFTYEQYF
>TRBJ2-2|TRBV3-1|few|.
TGTGCCAGCAGTCGATCCATGAACACCGGGGAGCTGTTTTTT
CASSRSMNTGELFF
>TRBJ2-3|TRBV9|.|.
TGTGCCAGCACCCGTGGCGTCCTGGGGAGCACAGATACGCAGTATTTT
CASTRGVLGSTDTQYF
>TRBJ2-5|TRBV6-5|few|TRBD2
TGTGCCAGCAGTTACTATAGCGGGAGTGGGGAGACCCAGTACTTC
CASSYYSGSGETQYF
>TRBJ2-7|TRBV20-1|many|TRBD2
TGCAGTGCTATGAAACTAGCGGGAGGCTTCACCTACGAGCAGTACTTC
CSAMKLAGGFTYEQYF
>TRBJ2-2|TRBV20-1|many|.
TGCAGTGCTACCACCACACCACTAGCTGCGAACACCGGGGAGCTGTTTTTT
CSATTTPLAANTGELFF
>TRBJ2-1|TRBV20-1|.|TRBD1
TGCAGTGCTAGCTGGGGGACAGGGGCGAATGAGCAGTTCTTC
CSASWGTGANEQFF
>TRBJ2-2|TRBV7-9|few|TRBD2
TGTGCCAGCACCTCGGGACTAGAGCCCGGGGAGCTGTTTTTT
CASTSGLEPGELFF
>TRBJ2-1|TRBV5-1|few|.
TGCGCCAGCAGCTCGGCTATCACGGGGGCGGGAGTCAATGAGCAGTTCTTC
CASSSAITGAGVNEQFF
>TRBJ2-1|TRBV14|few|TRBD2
TGTGCCAGCAGCCAGAGAGTAGGACTAGCGGGTTGGAGCTCCTACAATGAGCAGTTCTTC
CASSQRVGLAGWSSYNEQFF
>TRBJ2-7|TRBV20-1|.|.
TGCAGTGCTAGAGATGAACAAGGCTACTCCTACGAGCAGTACTTC
CSARDEQGYSYEQYF
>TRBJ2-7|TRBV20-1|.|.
TGCAGTGTTGGGCAGGTGGACCTAGCGAGCTCCTACGAGCAGTACTTC
CSVGQVDLASSYEQYF
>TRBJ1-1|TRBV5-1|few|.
TGCGCCAGCAGCTTGCCCGAAGGGAACACTGAAGCTTTCTTT
CASSLPEGNTEAFF
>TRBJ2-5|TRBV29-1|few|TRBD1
TGCAGCGTCACAGGGGTTGAGACCCAGTACTTC
CSVTGVETQYF
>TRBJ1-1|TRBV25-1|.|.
TGTGCCAGCAGTGAAGGGGCGCGGAGCACTGAAGCTTTCTTT
CASSEGARSTEAFF
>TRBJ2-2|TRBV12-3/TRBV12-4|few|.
TGTGCCAGCAGTTCCGGGCACACCGGGGAGCTGTTTTTT
CASSSGHTGELFF
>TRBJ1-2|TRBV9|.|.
TGTGCCAGCAGCGTAACGGACAACTATGGCTACACCTTC
CASSVTDNYGYTF
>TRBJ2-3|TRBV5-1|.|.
TGCGCCAGCAGCTTGCCAGCTAGCAGCCCCACAGATACGCAGTATTTT
CASSLPASSPTDTQYF
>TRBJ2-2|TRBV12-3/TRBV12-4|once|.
TGTGCCAGCAGCGATCAGGGGCCGAAGGTCGGGGAGCTGTTTTTT
CASSDQGPKVGELFF
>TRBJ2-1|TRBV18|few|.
TGTGCCAGCTCACCCTCCTCCCTGGGCAATGAGCAGTTCTTC
CASSPSSLGNEQFF
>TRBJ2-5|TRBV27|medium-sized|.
TGTGCCAGCAGTTTATCGGGCACGGTAGGGGAGACCCAGTACTTC
CASSLSGTVGETQYF
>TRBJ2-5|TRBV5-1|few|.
TGCGCCAGCAGCTTGGAAAACAACTTGGTGGGAGAGACCCAGTACTTC
CASSLENNLVGETQYF
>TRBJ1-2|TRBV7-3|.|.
TGTGCCAGCAGCCCCGCCGGGGGGTACGGGTATGGCTACACCTTC
CASSPAGGYGYGYTF
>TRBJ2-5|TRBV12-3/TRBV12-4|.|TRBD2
TGTGCCAGCAGTGCACTAGCGCACGAGACCCAGTACTTC
CASSALAHETQYF
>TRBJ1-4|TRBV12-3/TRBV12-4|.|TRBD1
TGTGCCAGCAGTAACCTGGGACAGGGGGATGAAAAACTGTTTTTT
CASSNLGQGDEKLFF
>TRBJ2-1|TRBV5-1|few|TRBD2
TGCGCCAGCAGCCCCACCGGACTAGCGGGAGGAAGGGAGCAGTTCTTC
CASSPTGLAGGREQFF
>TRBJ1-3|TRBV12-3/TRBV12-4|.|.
TGTGCCAGCAGTTTAGGTCGTGGGGGTTTGAGGATTCATACTGGAAACACCATATATTTT
CASSLGRGGLRIHTGNTIYF
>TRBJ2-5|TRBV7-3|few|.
TGTGCCAGCAGCTTTGCAGGGGCCGTACAAGAGACCCAGTACTTC
CASSFAGAVQETQYF
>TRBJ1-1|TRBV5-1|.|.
TGCGCCAGCATGGAGGGGGGGAGCACTGAAGCTTTCTTT
CASMEGGSTEAFF
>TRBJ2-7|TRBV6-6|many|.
TGTGCCAGCAGTTCCGGGTCCTACGAGCAGTACTTC
CASSSGSYEQYF
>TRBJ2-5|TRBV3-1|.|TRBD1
TGTGCCAGCAGCCAAGCTTTTCGGACGGGACAGGGGTCATATGAGACCCAGTACTTC
CASSQAFRTGQGSYETQYF
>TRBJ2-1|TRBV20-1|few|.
TGCAGTGTTCTTAAGCCGTCCCGGAACTTAGAGCAGTTCTTC
CSVLKPSRNLEQFF
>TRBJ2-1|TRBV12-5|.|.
TGTGCTAGTGGTTTGGAGGTCGATTGGAGGGATGAGCAGTTCTTC
CASGLEVDWRDEQFF
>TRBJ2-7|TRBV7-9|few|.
TGTGCCAGCAGCTTCTCTGCTGACGAGCAGTACTTC
CASSFSADEQYF
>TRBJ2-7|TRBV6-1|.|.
TGTGCCAGCAGGTCCGGGACCAGTCGTCCCGAGCAGTACTTC
CASRSGTSRPEQYF
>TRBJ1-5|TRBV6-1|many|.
TGTGCCAGCAGTGACCTGACCCCTTGGGGGCAGCCCCAGCATTTT
CASSDLTPWGQPQHF
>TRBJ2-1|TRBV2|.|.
TGTGCCAGCAGTGAAAGGGCAGGGGTGTTAAATGAGCAGTTCTTC
CASSERAGVLNEQFF
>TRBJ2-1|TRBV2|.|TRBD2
TGTGCCAGCTGGGGGGATAGCGGGAGTAGGTACAATGAGCAGTTCTTC
CASWGDSGSRYNEQFF
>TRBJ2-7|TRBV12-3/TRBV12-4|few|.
TGTGCCAGCAGTTTTGGTGGGAACTCCTACGAGCAGTACTTC
CASSFGGNSYEQYF
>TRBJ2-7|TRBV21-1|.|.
TGTGCCAGCAGCAGGCCGGCCGCCCAGGACGAGCAGTACTTC
CASSRPAAQDEQYF